This T cell receptor beta chain was sequenced in a study of blood T cell repertoires in COVID-19. There are 15 residues in the CDR3. CDR1 and CDR2 from the germline V gene are SGHAT and FQNNGV. The V and J ends lost 2 bases and 3 bases, in that order; junction bases with no gene match: 5. Recovered Cohort 3 donors showed two negative PCRs, clearance, or symptom resolution. The assay was immunoSEQ multiplex PCR, and TCRdb's table has in-frame clones only and misses some. Among 400,000 or so clones listed, around 87% were seen once. The sequenced sample was PBMCs or T cells enriched from blood (not recorded which). This receptor was obtained from a man aged 25 to 40 who had recovered from COVID-19. The chain joins TRBV11-2 to TRBJ2-3; 7 bases match TRBD2. CDR3 DNA sequence: TGTGCCAGCAGCTTACAGCTGGGGGGGACAGATACGCAGTATTTT. Residues: CASSLQLGGTDTQYF. Combining the CDR3 with reference TRBV11-2 and TRBJ2-3 gives the whole variable domain EAGVAQSPRYKIIEKRQSVAFWCNPISGHATLYWYQQILGQGPKLLIQFQNNGVVDDSQLPKDRFSAERLKGVDSTLKIQPAKLEDSAVYLCASSLQLGGTDTQYFGPGTRLTVL.